These T cell receptor beta chains were read from a single sample in a study of T-cell reconstitution after alpha-beta-depleted transplantation in children. From the PCR reads, TCRdb called clonotypes with MiXCR, one entry per CDR3 protein. The data contain 500,000 to 600,000 distinct CDR3 sequences, approximately 16% of them singletons. The sequences come from PBMCs from the stem cell graft donor, collected from the stem cell graft. Receptors were obtained from a human donor who donated a stem cell graft to a child with acute lymphoblastic leukemia. The CDR3 runs from the conserved cysteine through the conserved F or W. Fields, in order: J gene, clone size, V gene, D gene, CDR3 protein, CDR3 DNA. D genes are given only for firm matches. A row's size may be missing; if present it is once, few, many or a size class.

TRBJ2-7,NA,TRBV27,NA,CASSFSGGGFYEQYF,TGTGCCAGCAGTTTCTCCGGCGGAGGTTTCTACGAGCAGTACTTC
TRBJ2-7,NA,TRBV20-1,TRBD2,CSARVLAGVSYEQYF,TGCAGTGCTAGAGTCCTAGCGGGAGTCTCCTACGAGCAGTACTTC
TRBJ2-1,few,TRBV12-3/TRBV12-4,NA,CASSLAAGATAYNEQFF,TGTGCCAGCAGTTTAGCGGCAGGAGCAACCGCCTACAATGAGCAGTTCTTC
TRBJ1-1,NA,TRBV4-1,NA,CASSQDGGRAGNTEAFF,TGCGCCAGCAGCCAAGATGGTGGCCGGGCAGGGAACACTGAAGCTTTCTTT
TRBJ2-1,NA,TRBV15,TRBD2,CATSRTDLNSGRALSLSNEQFF,TGTGCCACCAGCAGGACCGATCTCAATAGCGGGAGGGCCCTCTCTTTGAGTAATGAGCAGTTCTTC
TRBJ2-3,NA,TRBV11-3,TRBD2,CASSLVGTSGIDTASTDTQYF,TGTGCCAGCAGCTTAGTAGGGACTAGCGGGATAGATACGGCTAGCACAGATACGCAGTATTTT
TRBJ2-5,few,TRBV4-1,TRBD2,CASSGGTSGKQETQYF,TGCGCCAGCAGCGGCGGGACTAGCGGGAAGCAAGAGACCCAGTACTTC
TRBJ2-1,many,TRBV4-1,NA,CASSPLAGEQFF,TGCGCCAGCAGCCCACTAGCCGGAGAGCAGTTCTTC
TRBJ1-5,few,TRBV7-9,NA,CASSLAAAPNQPQHF,TGTGCCAGCAGCTTAGCGGCAGCCCCCAATCAGCCCCAGCATTTT
TRBJ2-5,NA,TRBV12-3/TRBV12-4,NA,CASSFYITGGETQYF,TGTGCCAGCAGTTTCTATATAACGGGCGGTGAGACCCAGTACTTC
TRBJ2-7,few,TRBV7-9,NA,CASSETHGYEQYF,TGTGCCAGCAGCGAGACCCATGGGTACGAGCAGTACTTC
TRBJ1-2,few,TRBV3-1,TRBD1,CASSPPSWDRDGYTF,TGTGCCAGCAGCCCTCCCAGCTGGGACAGGGACGGCTACACCTTC
TRBJ1-5,few,TRBV5-1,NA,CASSLAPENQPQHF,TGCGCCAGCAGCTTAGCACCAGAGAATCAGCCCCAGCATTTT
TRBJ2-7,NA,TRBV7-9,NA,CASSSTLTGEPYEQYF,TGTGCCAGCAGCTCGACCCTGACAGGTGAACCCTACGAGCAGTACTTC
TRBJ1-2,few,TRBV20-1,NA,CSALPDEGGGYTF,TGCAGTGCCCTCCCAGATGAGGGCGGAGGCTACACCTTC
TRBJ2-5,few,TRBV5-4,TRBD1,CASSTYRTGQETQYF,TGTGCCAGCAGCACGTACCGGACAGGGCAAGAGACCCAGTACTTC
TRBJ1-2,once,TRBV10-3,TRBD1,CASQGADYGYTF,TGTGCCTCCCAGGGGGCGGACTATGGCTACACCTTC
TRBJ1-5,NA,TRBV20-1,NA,CSARPGSRWESQHF,TGCAGTGCTAGGCCAGGCTCCCGTTGGGAGTCCCAGCATTTT
TRBJ2-3,NA,TRBV7-9,NA,CASSLLTGRSDTQYF,TGTGCCAGCAGCCTGCTTACAGGGAGGTCAGATACGCAGTATTTT
TRBJ1-1,NA,TRBV7-9,NA,CASSALEAFF,TGTGCCAGCAGCGCCCTTGAAGCTTTCTTT
TRBJ2-5,many,TRBV5-1,NA,CASSSGPNQAETQYF,TGCGCCAGCAGCTCGGGACCGAACCAGGCGGAGACCCAGTACTTC
TRBJ2-7,NA,TRBV19,TRBD2,CASSWPAAGDYEQYF,TGTGCCAGTAGTTGGCCTGCGGCGGGAGACTACGAGCAGTACTTC
TRBJ2-7,few,TRBV18,NA,CASSPGQSGPYEQYF,TGTGCCAGCTCACCGGGACAATCAGGGCCCTACGAGCAGTACTTC
TRBJ1-5,NA,TRBV4-1,NA,CASSQHRHSNQPQHF,TGCGCCAGCAGCCAACACAGGCATAGCAATCAGCCCCAGCATTTT
TRBJ1-2,few,TRBV29-1,NA,CSVRTEANYGYTF,TGCAGCGTTCGGACAGAAGCTAACTATGGCTACACCTTC
TRBJ1-1,NA,TRBV10-3,NA,CAADSMNTEAFF,TGTGCCGCGGACAGTATGAACACTGAAGCTTTCTTT
TRBJ2-2,NA,TRBV20-1,NA,CSASGGASRRTGELFF,TGCAGTGCTAGTGGAGGGGCTAGTCGGAGGACCGGGGAGCTGTTTTTT
TRBJ2-1,NA,TRBV25-1,NA,CASSDSSGRYNEQFF,TGTGCCAGCAGTGACTCCTCTGGACGCTACAATGAGCAGTTCTTC
TRBJ1-1,few,TRBV20-1,NA,CSAIPAGKETEAFF,TGCAGTGCTATCCCCGCCGGGAAAGAGACTGAAGCTTTCTTT
TRBJ2-3,NA,TRBV29-1,NA,CSVDPGLTDTQYF,TGCAGCGTTGACCCCGGACTCACAGATACGCAGTATTTT
TRBJ2-7,NA,TRBV20-1,NA,CSARPTAYEQYF,TGCAGTGCTAGACCCACAGCCTACGAGCAGTACTTC
TRBJ1-5,few,TRBV20-1,TRBD1,CSASNGQGAGQPQHF,TGCAGTGCTAGTAATGGACAGGGGGCTGGCCAGCCCCAGCATTTT
TRBJ1-1,NA,TRBV11-2,TRBD1,CASSRTGLSLNTEAFF,TGTGCCAGCAGCCGGACAGGGTTGTCCCTGAACACTGAAGCTTTCTTT
TRBJ2-3,NA,TRBV9,NA,CASSVEGTDTDTQYF,TGTGCCAGCAGCGTAGAGGGGACGGACACAGATACGCAGTATTTT
TRBJ2-1,NA,TRBV2,TRBD1,CASSMDRVRDEQFF,TGTGCCAGCAGTATGGACAGGGTCCGGGATGAGCAGTTCTTC
TRBJ1-4,NA,TRBV5-5,NA,CASRGGRSNEKLFF,TGTGCCAGCAGAGGTGGCCGTTCTAATGAAAAACTGTTTTTT
TRBJ2-2,NA,TRBV25-1,NA,CASSEGTGIYTGELFF,TGTGCCAGCAGTGAAGGTACAGGGATTTACACCGGGGAGCTGTTTTTT
TRBJ2-1,few,TRBV29-1,NA,CSVRYYNEQFF,TGCAGCGTTCGTTACTACAATGAGCAGTTCTTC
TRBJ1-4,NA,TRBV5-6,TRBD1,CASSFGTGYEKLFF,TGTGCCAGCAGCTTCGGGACAGGTTATGAAAAACTGTTTTTT
TRBJ1-1,NA,TRBV11-3,TRBD1,CASSLTGTGQTEAFF,TGTGCCAGCAGCTTAACCGGGACAGGGCAGACTGAAGCTTTCTTT
TRBJ1-2,NA,TRBV10-3,NA,CAISEWTGNYGYTF,TGTGCCATCAGTGAGTGGACGGGTAACTATGGCTACACCTTC
TRBJ2-1,few,TRBV5-1,TRBD1,CASSPDTGQTLQFF,TGCGCCAGCAGCCCAGACACGGGACAGACCCTGCAGTTCTTC
TRBJ2-5,NA,TRBV25-1,NA,CASSGEDLQETQYF,TGTGCCAGCAGTGGAGAGGACCTCCAAGAGACCCAGTACTTC
TRBJ2-1,NA,TRBV5-1,NA,CASSLSASVTYNEQFF,TGCGCCAGCAGCTTGTCGGCTAGCGTTACCTACAATGAGCAGTTCTTC
TRBJ1-5,NA,TRBV20-1,NA,CSTHAGVSQPQHF,TGCAGTACTCATGCAGGGGTATCCCAGCCCCAGCATTTT